Included here is one TCR beta chain sequence, with context. Its antigen is unknown. The CDR3 runs 21 residues. Per the germline V gene, CDR1 is LNHDA and CDR2 is SQIVND (reference sequence). The V and J ends lost 4 bases and 0 bases, in that order; junction bases with no gene match: 20. Libraries were prepared by immunoSEQ multiplex PCR; TCRdb keeps only in-frame clonotypes and omits some of them. The repertoire holds tens of thousands of clones, with roughly 94% as singletons. The data stem from a study of human thymus T cells. Findings of the study overall: Use of V and J genes seemed skewed within the thymic and blood repertoires.

Thymic material originated from resections removed in the course of corrective heart surgery. Donation was from healthy Finnish infants who were having corrective surgery that addressed congenital heart defects. The sequenced sample consisted of thymus tissue. The receptor comes from a girl in the first two years of life with a congenital heart defect but otherwise immunologically healthy. V gene TRBV19 combines with J gene TRBJ2-4, with TRBD2 matching over 8 bases. CDR3 amino acids: CASSTFDREGPTIVAKNIQYF. CDR3 bases: TGTGCCAGTAGTACCTTTGACCGGGAGGGCCCAACGATTGTAGCCAAAAACATTCAGTACTTC.